This T cell receptor (beta chain) was observed in a study of cytomegalovirus exposure and HLA in healthy donors. Regarding this clone: Its matching antigen is unknown.

Only in-frame clones appear in the TCRdb table, and some are missing; sequencing was by immunoSEQ multiplex PCR. The table shows roughly 150,000 clones, with 85% to 90% occurring only once. This CDR3 has 16 residues. Germline trimming cut 2 bases from V and 3 bases from J; bases unmatched to any gene: 8. In germline, CDR1 is SEHNR, CDR2 FQNEAQ (reference sequence). Findings of the study overall: Cytomegalovirus association was listed for 164 TCR beta chains. One later analysis, an examination of the 90 to 150 validation repertoires, found that first-cohort TCR clusters tended to co-occur in them.

This TCR derives from a man between 18 and 35 years old in good health and CMV-seronegative. The sample comprised PBMCs. The chain uses TRBV7-9 and TRBJ1-2; 8 bases agree with TRBD1. The CDR3 region has the DNA TGTGCCAGCAGCTTAAACGAGGACAGGGCCTACTATGGCTACACCTTC. It translates to CASSLNEDRAYYGYTF. Looking up the rest from reference TRBV7-9 and TRBJ1-2 gives the full variable domain: DTGVSQNPRHKITKRGQNVTFRCDPISEHNRLYWYRQTLGQGPEFLTYFQNEAQLEKSRLLSDRFSAERPKGSFSTLEIQRTEQGDSAMYLCASSLNEDRAYYGYTFGSGTRLTVV.